This TCR beta chain was retrieved from a study of shared clonotypes between healthy human individuals. Whole-study findings and limits: The expectation was that sequencing depth would affect clonotype sharing among donors.

Trimming took 3 bases from V and 7 from J, leaving 19 bases between them. Germline CDR1 SGHRS, CDR2 YFSETQ. The CDR3 length is 16 residues. A remark on this clone: The antigen is unknown.

Method: immunoSEQ multiplex PCR; TCRdb's copy keeps in-frame clones and lacks some. The sample lists around 940,000 clones, about three quarters seen once, with about 1.5% in the top ten. The TCR originated in a man younger than 35 in good health. The chain recombines TRBV5-1 with TRBJ2-2; D may correspond to TRBD1 or TRBD2 (5 bases each). The specimen sequenced was memory CD4+ T cells sorted from blood. Noted subset: CD45RA-negative fraction. The CDR3 region has the DNA TGCGCCAGCAGCTGGGACGCCCTCAAAGGTGGCGGGGAGCTGTTTTTT. It codes for CASSWDALKGGGELFF.